This TCR beta chain is drawn from a study of blood T cell repertoires in COVID-19. Across the study: T cells, B-cell-depleted T cells, or PBMCs provided the cDNA or gDNA that served as material.

This clone occurred once. Original data processing: Estimation of nucleated cell counts was performed using reference gene primer amplification. Libraries were prepared by immunoSEQ multiplex PCR; TCRdb keeps only in-frame clonotypes and omits some of them. Clone size and the V and J calls come from that table; the DNA yielded D and trimming. The data contain tens of thousands of clones, roughly 80% of them singletons. The CDR3 spans 15 residues. Trimming at V came to 4 bases and at J to 7 bases, leaving 12 bases not matched to a gene. Germline CDR1 and CDR2: KGHSH and LQKENI. The sequence came from a woman in her forties or fifties with active or convalescent COVID-19. The sample was peripheral blood. The V gene is TRBV18, the J gene TRBJ2-7, with 8 nucleotides matching TRBD1. As DNA, the CDR3 is TGTGCCAGCTCACTAACCGGGACAGGTGGATGGGAGCAGTACTTC. Translation: CASSLTGTGGWEQYF.